This T cell receptor (beta chain) was sequenced during a study of shared clonotypes between healthy human individuals. V was shortened by 1 base and J by 4 bases, with 10 bases between the two germline ends. CDR1 is SGHTA, CDR2 FQGNSA, per germline. The CDR3 loop spans 15 amino acids. CD45RO-negative CD8 cells positively selected for CCR7 made up the naive population, which excluded terminally differentiated effector memory CD45RA+ cells. Clones were sequenced by immunoSEQ multiplex PCR, and TCRdb holds only the in-frame ones, with some missing. The sample includes about 2 million clones, 85% to 95% of them seen just once.

The TCR originated in a man aged 18 to 30 in good health. The sample was naive CD8+ T cells sorted from blood. The V and J genes are TRBV7-2 and TRBJ2-2; tentatively, D is TRBD1 or TRBD2 (5 bases each). In nucleotides, the CDR3 is TGTGCCAGCAGCTTAGAAACCGGGGCCACCGGGGAGCTGTTTTTT. This codes for CASSLETGATGELFF.